This TCR beta chain was found in a study of cytomegalovirus exposure and HLA in healthy donors. Primers for the PCR totalled 60 Vbeta and 13 Jbeta. Libraries were prepared by immunoSEQ multiplex PCR; TCRdb keeps only in-frame clonotypes and omits some of them. The sample lists roughly 170,000 clones, roughly 82% occurring once. The sample was PBMCs. The sequence was obtained from a girl aged 2 to 9 in good health and CMV-seropositive.

Here the CDR3 DNA reads TGCGCCAGCAGTGATCCGGGACAGGGTGGAAACACCATATATTTT. It is translated as CASSDPGQGGNTIYF. The J gene is TRBJ1-3, the V gene TRBV10-1; 9 bases fit TRBD1. CDR1 and CDR2 (germline): WNHNN, SYGVQD (reference sequence). CDR3 length equals 15 residues. Trimming took 3 bases from V and 3 from J; bases not matched to a gene: 3.